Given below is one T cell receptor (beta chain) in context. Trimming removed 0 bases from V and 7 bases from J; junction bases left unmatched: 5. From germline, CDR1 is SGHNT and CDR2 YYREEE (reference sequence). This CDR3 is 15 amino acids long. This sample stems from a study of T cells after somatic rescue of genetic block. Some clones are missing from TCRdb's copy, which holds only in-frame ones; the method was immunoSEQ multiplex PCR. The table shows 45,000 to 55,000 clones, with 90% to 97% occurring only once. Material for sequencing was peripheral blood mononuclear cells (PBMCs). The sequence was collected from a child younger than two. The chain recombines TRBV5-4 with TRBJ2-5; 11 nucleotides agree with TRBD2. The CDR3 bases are TGTGCCAGCAGCTTGGAGACTAGCGGGATTGGGACCCAGTACTTC. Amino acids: CASSLETSGIGTQYF.